The T cell receptor beta chain described here comes from a study of blood T cells in healthy people across ages. Study outcomes and limitations: Getting older went along with TCR beta diversity per million T cells dropping roughly linearly. Diversity was higher, and naive CD4+ cells more numerous, in long-lived donors than in aged donors.

CDR3 size: 16 residues. Between the trimmed V and J ends, which lost 1 base and 10 bases, there was a span of 18 bases. Per germline, CDR1 SGHRS and CDR2 YFSETQ. Primers used in a second PCR of about 7 to 12 cycles were a sample-barcoded 5' primer and a J-beta primer mix. From the 5' RACE reads, TCRdb called clonotypes with MiXCR, one entry per CDR3 protein. The sample shows over 1.5 million distinct CDR3 sequences, about 50% of them seen only once. This clonotype showed up just a few times. The target antigen is unknown. The J gene is TRBJ1-6, the V gene TRBV5-1, with D hard to call. This clonotype was sampled from a woman aged 40 to 55 in good health. The specimen was blood. The DNA of the CDR3 is TGCGCCAGCAGCTTGTTCGGAACAGAAGGGTCCTCACCCCTCCACTTT. As protein: CASSLFGTEGSSPLHF.